These 4 T cell receptor beta chains were sequenced from one sample in a study of shared clonotypes between healthy human individuals (dated by TCRdb to 2019 to 2021). Libraries were prepared through the immunoSEQ multiplex PCR assay. TCRdb limited this immuneACCESS table to in-frame rearrangements with V and J called. A share of clones is missing; checked studies link under half to unresolved V genes, and the rest is unexplained. In this sample the table shows fewer than 850,000 clones, less than 95% of which occur a single time. About a third of the sample is in the top ten clones. Sequenced: memory CD8+ T cells from PBMCs. The cell subset or site label of this sample denotes: CD45RO+ cells pooled with CCR7-negative TemRA cells. These receptors were obtained from a man in his late teens or twenties in good health. Some clones in this sample may be carry-over from other donors' samples.

This chain links TRBV7-8 with TRBJ1-3; D is unclear. The CDR3 has 16 residues. Trimming took off 2 bases at V and 4 bases at J, with 15 bases between the two ends. CDR1 SGHVS and CDR2 FQNEAQ come from the germline V gene. The CDR3 DNA sequence: TGTGCCAGCAGCTTACGGGTGGAAACGGAAGGAAACACCATATATTTT. This translates into CASSLRVETEGNTIYF.

The count of this clone is one. The V call is TRBV25-1, the J call TRBJ2-7; D remains ambiguous. V gave up 7 bases and J gave up 3 bases, with 10 bases separating them. The CDR3 totals 12 residues. The germline V gene has CDR1 MGHDK and CDR2 SYGVNS. The DNA of the CDR3 is TGTGCCAGCATGTCGGGCATCTACGAGCAGTACTTC. Translation: CASMSGIYEQYF.

This chain connects TRBV7-9 to TRBJ2-7, with a tentative D call TRBD2 (5 bases). V lost 4 bases and J lost 3, with 16 bases in between. Germline CDR1 reads SEHNR; CDR2 reads FQNEAQ (reference sequence). There are 15 residues in the CDR3. The CDR3 loop is CASSSTRQRFYEQYF. CDR3 nucleotide sequence: TGTGCCAGCAGCTCCACTCGCCAGCGGTTCTACGAGCAGTACTTC. Together with reference TRBV7-9 and TRBJ2-7, the CDR3 gives the full variable domain: DTGVSQNPRHKITKRGQNVTFRCDPISEHNRLYWYRQTLGQGPEFLTYFQNEAQLEKSRLLSDRFSAERPKGSFSTLEIQRTEQGDSAMYLCASSSTRQRFYEQYFGPGTRLTVT.

The chain carries TRBV28 and TRBJ1-1; D is possibly TRBD1 (6 bases). The V end was cut by 2 bases, the J end by 3 bases, with 16 bases between. This CDR3 is built from 16 residues. Germline values: CDR1 MDHEN, CDR2 SYDVKM. CDR3 in amino acids: CASSLGRSGQYTEAFF. Here the CDR3 DNA reads TGTGCCAGCAGTTTAGGGCGATCCGGACAGTACACTGAAGCTTTCTTT.